Below, 15 T cell receptor beta chains from the same sample are listed, as sequenced in a study of a mutant IDH1 vaccine in newly diagnosed glioma. No antigens are known for them. Time point described: week 23, last vaccination. In every dose of vaccine, 300 ug of mutant IDH1 20-mer peptide was given alongside topical imiquimod. Assay: immunoSEQ multiplex PCR; the TCRdb copy retains only in-frame clones and omits some. The sample consists of approximately 43,000 clones, under 80% of them appearing once. The sample consisted of PBMCs, taken from a glioma patient whose treatment included an IDH1 peptide vaccine. The origin of the receptors is a woman aged 35 to 49 with glioma. Some clones in this sample may be carry-over from other donors' samples.

The chain has TRBV6-4 and TRBJ2-7, with 9 positions matching TRBD2. Germline assignment: CDR1 MRHNA and CDR2 SNTAGT. The length of the CDR3 is 15 residues. The trim removed 8 bases at V and 2 bases at J, leaving 10 bases unmatched. The CDR3 nucleotides read TGTGCCAGCGAGGTGAAGCGGGGGGAAACCTACGAGCAGTACTTC. Translated: CASEVKRGETYEQYF.

The chain carries TRBV15 and TRBJ2-4; no clear D gene. The CDR3 runs 13 residues. Germline V CDR1 and CDR2: LNHNV, YYDKDF (reference sequence). V dropped 5 bases and J dropped 7 bases, with 12 bases sitting between them. The CDR3 is CATSPGRSNIQYF. The CDR3 DNA reads as TGTGCCACCAGCCCTGGACGGTCCAACATTCAGTACTTC. Full variable domain (rest looked up from reference TRBV15 and TRBJ2-4): DAMVIQNPRYQVTQFGKPVTLSCSQTLNHNVMYWYQQKSSQAPKLLFHYYDKDFNNEADTPDNFQSRRPNTSFCFLDIRSPGLGDTAMYLCATSPGRSNIQYFGAGTRLSVL.

This clone was counted a few times. The chain carries TRBV7-9 and TRBJ2-3, with 7 bases that match TRBD2. This CDR3 contains 16 residues. The V gene end was trimmed by 5 bases and the J gene end by 4 bases; junction bases not matched to a gene: 12. From germline, CDR1 is SEHNR and CDR2 FQNEAQ (reference sequence). The CDR3 loop reads CASSGGVDRQADTQYF. Written as DNA, the CDR3 is TGTGCCAGCAGCGGGGGGGTTGATCGTCAGGCAGATACGCAGTATTTT.

For the CDR3, the DNA is TGTGCCAGCAGCCGGGGGCGGGGATATGGCTACACCTTC. Its protein product is CASSRGRGYGYTF. J is TRBJ1-2 and V is TRBV6-6; tentative D call: TRBD1 (6 bases). CDR3 length: 13 residues. Germline CDR1 is MNHNY and CDR2 is SVGAGI (reference sequence). V was cut by 6 bases and J by 5 bases, with 13 bases left in between.

V is TRBV28 and J is TRBJ1-2, with a weak D call TRBD1 (6 bases). The V end was cut by 11 bases, the J end by 7 bases, with 20 bases between. The CDR3 extends over 13 amino acids. Germline lookup yields CDR1 MDHEN and CDR2 SYDVKM. The CDR3 sequence is CACRTEVLGGYTF. CDR3 nucleotide sequence: TGTGCCTGCCGGACAGAGGTGTTGGGTGGCTACACCTTC.

The chain combines TRBV6-4 with TRBJ1-5; 9 nucleotides agree with TRBD1. This CDR3 comprises 14 residues. The V gene end was trimmed by 4 bases and the J gene end by 7 bases; junction bases not matched to a gene: 5. Germline assignment: CDR1 MRHNA and CDR2 SNTAGT. CDR3 region: CASSATGGGQPQHF. The CDR3 nucleotides are TGTGCCAGCAGTGCCACAGGGGGCGGGCAGCCCCAGCATTTT.

The chain uses TRBV4-3 and TRBJ1-1, with D unclear. This CDR3 has 16 residues. V lost 0 bases and J lost 4, with 15 bases in between. CDR1 and CDR2 from the germline V gene are LGHNA and YSLEER. The CDR3 reads CASSQEVSGPRTEAFF. The CDR3 DNA is TGCGCCAGCAGCCAAGAGGTGTCCGGACCCCGCACTGAAGCTTTCTTT.

The chain couples TRBV7-2 to TRBJ2-6; D gene uncertain. CDR3 size: 15 residues. Trimming took 3 bases from V and 1 from J, leaving 7 bases between them. The germline CDR1 and CDR2 sequences are SGHTA and FQGNSA. The CDR3, as DNA: TGTGCCAGCAGCTTTCTTCAGTCTGGGGCCAACGTCCTGACTTTC. Translation gives CASSFLQSGANVLTF.

The rearrangement links TRBV7-2 to TRBJ2-5; D may be TRBD1 (6 bases). Looked up from germline, CDR1 is SGHTA and CDR2 is FQGNSA. Between the trimmed V and J ends, which lost 5 bases and 2 bases, there was a span of 15 bases. This CDR3 is 15 amino acids long. CDR3 in amino acids: CASSPTGWPQETQYF. The CDR3 DNA reads TGTGCCAGCAGCCCTACAGGGTGGCCTCAAGAGACCCAGTACTTC.

CDR3 in DNA: TGTGCCAGCAGCTTAAGCGGGGGGGGCACAGATACGCAGTATTTT. Translation: CASSLSGGGTDTQYF. The chain recombines TRBV9 with TRBJ2-3; 10 bases fit TRBD2. Looked up from germline, CDR1 is SGDLS and CDR2 is YYNGEE. V dropped 4 bases and J dropped 1; count of bases not matched to a gene: 3. This CDR3 region has 15 residues.

The V gene is TRBV5-4, the J gene TRBJ2-1; the match to TRBD2 covers 7 bases. Trimming at V came to 2 bases and at J to 7 bases, leaving 0 bases not matched to a gene. Per germline, CDR1 SGHNT and CDR2 YYREEE (reference sequence). The CDR3 has 12 amino acids. This chain's CDR3 is CASSFSGNEQFF. CDR3 nucleotide sequence: TGTGCCAGCAGCTTTAGCGGGAATGAGCAGTTCTTC.

This chain uses TRBV4-2 with TRBJ2-7; a possible D gene is TRBD1 (6 bases). Trimming took off 4 bases at V and 0 bases at J, with 16 bases between the two ends. This CDR3 has 16 residues. CDR1 and CDR2 from the germline V gene are LGHNA and YNFKEQ. The CDR3 here is CASSPQDRPTSYEQYF. CDR3 DNA sequence: TGTGCCAGCAGCCCCCAGGACAGACCGACCTCCTACGAGCAGTACTTC.

The genes are TRBV5-6 and TRBJ1-2; 8 bases are a match to TRBD1. Trimming removed 3 bases from V and 9 bases from J; junction bases left unmatched: 16. This CDR3 comprises 16 residues. Per germline, CDR1 SGHDT and CDR2 YYEEEE. CDR3 bases: TGTGCCAGCAGCTGGGGGCGACAGGGGATATCCTCCCGCTACACCTTC. Amino acids: CASSWGRQGISSRYTF.

The chain uses TRBV2 and TRBJ2-3, with 10 bases matching TRBD2. The CDR3 extends over 15 amino acids. The V and J ends lost 8 bases and 4 bases, in that order; junction bases with no gene match: 9. CDR1 and CDR2 from the germline V gene are SNHLY and FYNNEI. The CDR3 nucleotides read TGTGCCAGCTTTAAGAGCGGGGGGGCCTCAGATACGCAGTATTTT. It encodes CASFKSGGASDTQYF.

V is TRBV9 and J is TRBJ2-6; 8 bases are a match to TRBD2. Trimming cost V 3 bases and J 0 bases; bases outside gene matches: 8. The CDR3 has 18 residues. CDR1 is SGDLS, CDR2 YYNGEE, per germline. The CDR3 is CASSARGGPGSGANVLTF. DNA of the CDR3: TGTGCCAGCAGCGCTCGGGGGGGACCCGGCTCTGGGGCCAACGTCCTGACTTTC.